Listed here are 23 T cell receptor beta chains from one sample, sequenced in a study of blood T cells in healthy people across ages. PCR was performed a second time for roughly 7 to 12 cycles using a sample-barcoded 5' primer and a J-beta primer mix. TCRdb redid the calling of the 5' RACE reads with MiXCR, one entry per CDR3 protein. Here the sample spans about 680,000 distinct CDR3 sequences, around half being singletons. Material: blood. The origin of the receptors is a woman in her sixties or seventies in good health.

The J gene is TRBJ2-3, the V gene TRBV30, with no clear D. The V gene lost 8 bases and the J gene lost 6 bases, with 9 bases spanning the gap. CDR3 length equals 10 residues. Germline V gene sequence: CDR1 GTSNPN, CDR2 SVGIG (reference sequence). CDR3 in amino acids: CALLGDTQYF. Here the CDR3 DNA reads TGTGCCCTCCTGGGGGATACGCAGTATTTT.

The gene calls are TRBV6-5 and TRBJ2-7; a possible D gene is TRBD2 (7 bases). The CDR3 has 15 amino acids. V lost 6 bases and J 0 bases, leaving 15 bases between the germline ends. Germline values: CDR1 MNHEY, CDR2 SVGAGI. CDR3 DNA: TGTGCCAGCAGCGGGGACGGGGGGCACTCCTACGAGCAGTACTTC. Translation gives CASSGDGGHSYEQYF.

Regarding this clonotype: The junction and the germline gene differ at one end; a read error may be behind it. This chain joins TRBV2 and TRBJ2-5, with 13 bases that match TRBD2. The CDR3 consists of 19 residues. Germline lookup yields CDR1 SNHLY and CDR2 FYNNEI. CDR3 sequence reads: CASSESIGLAGARQEAQYF. The DNA for the CDR3 is TGTGCCAGCAGTGAATCTATCGGACTAGCGGGAGCCCGCCAAGAGGCCCAGTACTTC.

This clonotype showed up just a few times. The chain is built from TRBV6-2 or TRBV6-3 and TRBJ2-6, with D possibly being TRBD2 (5 bases). The CDR3 is 16 residues long. In germline, CDR1 is MNHEY, CDR2 SVGEGT. V gave up 2 bases and J gave up 2 bases, with 10 bases separating them. This CDR3 reads CASSYEGLAGANVLTF. DNA of the CDR3: TGTGCCAGCAGTTACGAGGGTCTGGCTGGGGCCAACGTCCTGACTTTC.

V gene TRBV10-3 combines with J gene TRBJ2-5; the D gene is possibly TRBD1 (5 bases). V lost 0 bases and J lost 11, with 22 bases in between. CDR1 and CDR2 (germline): ENHRY, SYGVKD. This CDR3 is 16 amino acids long. CDR3 region: CAISESVTWGFNEQYF. CDR3 DNA sequence: TGTGCCATCAGTGAGTCAGTCACCTGGGGCTTCAATGAGCAGTACTTC.

The rearrangement links TRBV28 to TRBJ2-2; unclear D gene. CDR1 MDHEN and CDR2 SYDVKM come from the germline V gene. The CDR3 sequence is 15 residues long. The V end was cut by 4 bases, the J end by 2 bases, with 11 bases between. The CDR3 protein is CASSSRVYNTGELFF. The CDR3 DNA reads as TGTGCCAGCAGTTCCCGGGTTTACAACACCGGGGAGCTGTTTTTT. Complete variable domain (other parts from reference TRBV28 and TRBJ2-2): DVKVTQSSRYLVKRTGEKVFLECVQDMDHENMFWYRQDPGLGLRLIYFSYDVKMKEKGDIPEGYSVSREKKERFSLILESASTNQTSMYLCASSSRVYNTGELFFGEGSRLTVL.

This clonotype appeared a few times. The chain links TRBV20-1 to TRBJ2-7, with 8 bases that match TRBD2. Looked up from germline, CDR1 is DFQATT and CDR2 is SNEGSKA (reference sequence). Losses at the gene ends were 4 bases for V and 4 bases for J; bases not matched to a gene: 6. This CDR3 contains 13 residues. For the CDR3, the DNA is TGCAGTGCTACGAGCGGGAGATCGTACGAGCAGTACTTC. This encodes CSATSGRSYEQYF.

This chain uses TRBV6-2 or TRBV6-3 with TRBJ1-1, with D unclear. From germline, CDR1 is MNHEY and CDR2 SVGEGT. The CDR3 length is 11 residues. V lost 4 bases and J lost 5, with 5 bases in between. CDR3 protein: CASSSKTEAFF. The CDR3 DNA follows: TGTGCCAGCAGTTCTAAGACTGAAGCTTTCTTT.

J is TRBJ2-5 and V is TRBV4-2; the match to TRBD2 covers 10 bases. CDR3 size: 16 residues. Trimming at V came to 1 base and at J to 3 bases, leaving 5 bases not matched to a gene. CDR1 and CDR2 (germline): LGHNA, YNFKEQ. The CDR3 sequence is CASSQVRSGREETQYF. CDR3 coding DNA: TGTGCCAGCAGCCAAGTGAGGAGCGGGAGGGAAGAGACCCAGTACTTC.

The V call is TRBV10-3, the J call TRBJ1-6, with D perhaps matching TRBD1 (5 bases). Trimming took 4 bases from V and 7 from J, leaving 8 bases between them. This CDR3 comprises 13 residues. Germline CDR1 ENHRY, CDR2 SYGVKD. The CDR3 here is CAISVDRNSPLHF. CDR3 bases: TGTGCCATCAGTGTCGACAGAAATTCACCCCTCCACTTT.

The table lists this clonotype with a count of one. The DNA of the CDR3 is TGTGCCAGCAGCGTATTAGGGGACAATGAGCAGTTCTTC. Translating gives CASSVLGDNEQFF. V gene TRBV9 combines with J gene TRBJ2-1, with D possibly being TRBD1 (5 bases). CDR1 is SGDLS and CDR2 is YYNGEE in the germline V gene. This CDR3 contains 13 residues. Deletions cut 1 base from V and 5 bases from J, with 7 bases between.

The chain combines TRBV28 with TRBJ1-6; D gene uncertain. V lost 3 bases, J lost 2 bases, and 8 bases lay in between. The CDR3 consists of 15 residues. CDR1 MDHEN and CDR2 SYDVKM come from the germline V gene. The CDR3 nucleotides read TGTGCCAGCAGTTTTCGAGAAGCCTATAATTCACCCCTCCACTTT. This translates into CASSFREAYNSPLHF.

This clonotype was counted once. This sequence may be a read error, since a much larger clone differs from it by one base. CDR3 sequence reads: CASSSVSGPQETQYF. The CDR3 DNA reads as TGTGCCAGCAGCTCAGTCTCTGGACCCCAAGAGACCCAGTACTTC. This chain connects TRBV7-2 to TRBJ2-5, with D unclear. There are 15 residues in the CDR3. Trimming cost V 4 bases and J 1 base, with 13 bases left between them. Germline lookup yields CDR1 SGHTA and CDR2 FQGNSA.

J is TRBJ1-2 and V is TRBV5-1, with TRBD1 identical over 9 bases. Germline CDR1 reads SGHRS; CDR2 reads YFSETQ. With 4 bases clipped from V and 2 bases from J, the junction kept 3 bases outside the gene matches. The CDR3 has 14 residues. The CDR3 DNA is TGCGCCAGCAGCCCGGACAGGGGAAACTATGGCTACACCTTC. Its translation: CASSPDRGNYGYTF.

This clonotype was counted ten times or more. The chain joins TRBV4-2 to TRBJ2-5; tentative D call: TRBD2 (5 bases). From germline, CDR1 is LGHNA and CDR2 YNFKEQ. CDR3 length: 15 amino acids. V lost 0 bases and J lost 2, with 10 bases in between. The CDR3 is CASSQEGAEQETQYF. CDR3 in DNA: TGTGCCAGCAGCCAAGAGGGAGCGGAGCAAGAGACCCAGTACTTC.

CDR3 bases: TGCAGTGCTAGAGATGTATGGGGGCCGGGCGGCTACGAGCAGTACTTC. As protein: CSARDVWGPGGYEQYF. The rearrangement links TRBV20-1 to TRBJ2-7; tentative D call: TRBD1 (6 bases). The CDR3 sequence is 16 residues long. The germline V and J ends were trimmed by 0 bases and 3 bases, with 18 bases remaining between them. The germline V gene has CDR1 DFQATT and CDR2 SNEGSKA (reference sequence).

The rearrangement links TRBV15 to TRBJ1-4; no definite D call. From germline, CDR1 is LNHNV and CDR2 YYDKDF (reference sequence). Trimming pared 3 bases from V and 3 bases from J, leaving 11 bases between. The CDR3 sequence is 15 residues long. As DNA, the CDR3 is TGTGCCACCAGCAGGTACAGCAAGCCTAATGAAAAACTGTTTTTT. Its protein product is CATSRYSKPNEKLFF. Combining the CDR3 with reference TRBV15 and TRBJ1-4 gives the whole variable domain DAMVIQNPRYQVTQFGKPVTLSCSQTLNHNVMYWYQQKSSQAPKLLFHYYDKDFNNEADTPDNFQSRRPNTSFCFLDIRSPGLGDTAMYLCATSRYSKPNEKLFFGSGTQLSVL.

Ten or more counts support this clonotype. The chain recombines TRBV9 with TRBJ1-1, with 10 nucleotides matching TRBD1. Losses at the gene ends were 4 bases for V and 5 bases for J; bases not matched to a gene: 8. The CDR3 has 15 amino acids. Germline lookup yields CDR1 SGDLS and CDR2 YYNGEE. DNA for the CDR3: TGTGCCAGCAGCCCTTCAGACAGGGGGCTTACTGAAGCTTTCTTT. This gives the protein CASSPSDRGLTEAFF.

This chain connects TRBV20-1 to TRBJ1-6; D gene ambiguous. Germline-derived CDR1 and CDR2 are DFQATT and SNEGSKA (reference sequence). The CDR3 loop spans 15 amino acids. V dropped 3 bases and J dropped 7 bases, with 16 bases sitting between them. The CDR3 here is CSASPKQSGNSPLHF. The CDR3 DNA is TGCAGTGCTAGTCCAAAACAGAGTGGAAATTCACCCCTCCACTTT.

This clonotype was picked up one time. The rearrangement uses TRBV5-8 and TRBJ1-1, with D possibly TRBD1 on 5 matching bases. Germline V gene sequence: CDR1 SGHTS, CDR2 YDEGEE. V was trimmed by 1 base and J by 6 bases, leaving 13 bases between them. The CDR3 totals 14 residues. CDR3 coding DNA: TGTGCCAGCAGCTTGCGGGGTGGGGACTCTGAAGCTTTCTTT. Its translation: CASSLRGGDSEAFF. The full variable domain, in which reference TRBV5-8 and TRBJ1-1 provide the parts outside the CDR3, is EAGVTQSPTHLIKTRGQQATLRCSPISGHTSVYWYQQALGLGLQFLLWYDEGEERNRGNFPPRFSGRQFPNYSSELNVNALELEDSALYLCASSLRGGDSEAFFGQGTRLTVV.

This clonotype has more than one count but fewer than ten. J is TRBJ2-1 and V is TRBV7-2; 7 bases are shared with TRBD2. The CDR3 spans 15 residues. J was trimmed by 9 bases and V by 1 base; bases with no gene match: 9. The V gene's germline CDR1 is SGHTA and CDR2 FQGNSA. The CDR3 here is CASSLVTSLTFEQFF. The CDR3 region has the DNA TGTGCCAGCAGCTTAGTGACTAGCCTGACTTTTGAGCAGTTCTTC.

This clonotype was seen just once. The J gene is TRBJ2-5, the V gene TRBV3-1; 12 bases fit TRBD2. This CDR3 has 15 amino acids. Per the germline V gene, CDR1 is LGHDT and CDR2 is YNNKEL (reference sequence). V was clipped by 5 bases and J by 3 bases; unmatched bases: 4. In nucleotides, the CDR3 is TGTGCCAGCAGCGACCTAGCGGGAGGGAAAGAGACCCAGTACTTC. It yields the protein CASSDLAGGKETQYF.

The chain is built from TRBV7-2 and TRBJ2-7; 10 nucleotides line up with TRBD2. The CDR3 has 16 residues. Unmatched junction bases numbered 4, after V lost 2 bases and J lost 0 bases. Germline assignment: CDR1 SGHTA and CDR2 FQGNSA. CDR3 coding DNA: TGTGCCAGCAGCTTACCAAGCGGGGGGGTCTCCTACGAGCAGTACTTC. Its protein is CASSLPSGGVSYEQYF.